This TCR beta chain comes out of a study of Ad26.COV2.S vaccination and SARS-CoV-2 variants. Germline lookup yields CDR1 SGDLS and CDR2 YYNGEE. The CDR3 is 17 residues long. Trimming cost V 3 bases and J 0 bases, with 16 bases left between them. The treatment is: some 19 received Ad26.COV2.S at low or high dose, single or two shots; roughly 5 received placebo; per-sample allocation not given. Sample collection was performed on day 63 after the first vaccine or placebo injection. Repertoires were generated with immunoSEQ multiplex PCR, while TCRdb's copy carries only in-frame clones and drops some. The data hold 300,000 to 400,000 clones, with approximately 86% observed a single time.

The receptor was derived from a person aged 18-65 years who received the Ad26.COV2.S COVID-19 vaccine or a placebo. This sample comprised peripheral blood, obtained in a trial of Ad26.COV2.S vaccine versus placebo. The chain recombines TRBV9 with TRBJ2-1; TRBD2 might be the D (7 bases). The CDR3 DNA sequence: TGTGCCAGCAGCGGAAAGGGGGGAGGGAGCTCCTACAATGAGCAGTTCTTC. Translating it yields CASSGKGGGSSYNEQFF.